This T cell receptor (beta chain) was captured by sequencing in a study of regulatory T cells in long-lasting Graves disease. The time point was: newly diagnosed GD, antithyroid drugs for less than 3 months. Preparation of the TCR library used RNA extracted from PBMCs. Researchers made TCR beta libraries by using iRepertoire HTBI primers and running Arm-PCR on CDR3 regions. TCRdb reanalysed the multiplex PCR reads using MiXCR and keeps one entry per CDR3 protein. This table holds 400,000 to 500,000 distinct CDR3 sequences, approximately 16% found once. This clonotype was detected ten times or more. The CDR3 runs 15 residues. Between the trimmed V and J ends, which lost 4 bases and 4 bases, there was a span of 15 bases. The germline V gene encodes CDR1 SGHRS and CDR2 YFSETQ. These sequences were also reported in another study, on T cells in Graves' hyperthyroidism and ophthalmopathy.

The chain links TRBV5-1 to TRBJ2-1; no reliable D call. The starting material was peripheral blood mononuclear cells (PBMCs), obtained at new diagnosis, from a patient treated with antithyroid drugs. The clonotype comes from a woman aged 25 to 39 with Graves disease. The CDR3 reads CASSPIGPFYNEQFF. In DNA, the CDR3 is TGCGCCAGCAGCCCTATCGGCCCTTTTTACAATGAGCAGTTCTTC.